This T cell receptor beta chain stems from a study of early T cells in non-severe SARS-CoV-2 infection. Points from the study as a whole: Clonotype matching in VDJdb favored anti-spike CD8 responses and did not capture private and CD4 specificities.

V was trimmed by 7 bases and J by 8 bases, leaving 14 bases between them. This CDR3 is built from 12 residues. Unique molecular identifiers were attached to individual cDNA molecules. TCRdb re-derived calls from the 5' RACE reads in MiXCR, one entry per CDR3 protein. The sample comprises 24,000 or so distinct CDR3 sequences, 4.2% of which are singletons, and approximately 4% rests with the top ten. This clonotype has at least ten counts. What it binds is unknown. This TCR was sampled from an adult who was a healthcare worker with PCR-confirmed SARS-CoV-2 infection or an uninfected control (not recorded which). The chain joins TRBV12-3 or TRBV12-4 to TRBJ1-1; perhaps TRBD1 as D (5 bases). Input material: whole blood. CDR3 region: CASTLGGSEAFF. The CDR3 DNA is TGTGCCAGCACTTTGGGGGGGTCGGAAGCTTTCTTT.